The 6 T cell receptor beta chains below all came from one sample that was sequenced in a study of T cell responses to AZD1222 COVID-19 vaccine. Clones were sequenced by immunoSEQ multiplex PCR, and TCRdb holds only the in-frame ones, with some missing. Among fewer than 250,000 clones listed, 85% to 95% were seen once. This material consisted of peripheral blood, taken on day 0 of AZD1222 vaccination. These TCRs come from an adult in good health.

The rearrangement uses TRBV27 and TRBJ1-3, with a tentative D call TRBD1 (6 bases). CDR3 length equals 14 residues. V gave up 5 bases and J gave up 2 bases, with 10 bases separating them. The germline V gene has CDR1 MNHEY and CDR2 SMNVEV (reference sequence). The CDR3, as DNA: TGTGCCAGCAGTCCCGGGGGGCCTGGAAACACCATATATTTT. It is translated as CASSPGGPGNTIYF.

This chain links TRBV18 with TRBJ1-4; D possibly corresponds to TRBD1 (5 bases). The CDR3 contains 16 residues. V was cut by 3 bases and J by 8 bases, with 19 bases left in between. CDR1 is KGHSH and CDR2 is LQKENI in the germline V gene. This CDR3 reads CASSPSNPQGREKLFF. The CDR3 DNA follows: TGTGCCAGCTCACCCTCGAACCCCCAGGGTCGGGAAAAACTGTTTTTT.

The chain uses TRBV28 and TRBJ1-2; D remains unclear. The CDR3 length is 15 residues. Germline values: CDR1 MDHEN, CDR2 SYDVKM. The germline V and J ends were trimmed by 6 bases and 4 bases, with 18 bases remaining between them. The CDR3 nucleotides are TGTGCCAGCAGCCCTTTCACGGACCTGATCTATGGCTACACCTTC. Translation: CASSPFTDLIYGYTF.

This rearrangement joins TRBV27 to TRBJ1-1; the D gene is possibly TRBD1 (5 bases). This CDR3 is 13 amino acids long. Germline V CDR1 and CDR2: MNHEY, SMNVEV (reference sequence). V lost 5 bases and J lost 5, with 12 bases in between. CDR3 residues: CASSLGEWTEAFF. The CDR3 DNA reads as TGTGCCAGCAGTCTGGGGGAGTGGACTGAAGCTTTCTTT.

The V call is TRBV6-5, the J call TRBJ2-7, with D possibly being TRBD2 (5 bases). Germline CDR1 is MNHEY and CDR2 is SVGAGI. V was cut by 6 bases and J by 4 bases, with 10 bases left in between. The length of the CDR3 is 12 residues. The CDR3 DNA reads as TGTGCCAGCAGACCGGACTCTTACGAGCAGTACTTC. This encodes CASRPDSYEQYF.

The chain joins TRBV7-8 to TRBJ2-7; TRBD1 might be the D (6 bases). Germline assignment: CDR1 SGHVS and CDR2 FQNEAQ. Trimming cost V 3 bases and J 1 base, with 10 bases left between them. The CDR3 loop spans 14 amino acids. Written as DNA, the CDR3 is TGTGCCAGCAGCTTCTCCGGACAGTCCTACGAGCAGTACTTC. Protein product: CASSFSGQSYEQYF.